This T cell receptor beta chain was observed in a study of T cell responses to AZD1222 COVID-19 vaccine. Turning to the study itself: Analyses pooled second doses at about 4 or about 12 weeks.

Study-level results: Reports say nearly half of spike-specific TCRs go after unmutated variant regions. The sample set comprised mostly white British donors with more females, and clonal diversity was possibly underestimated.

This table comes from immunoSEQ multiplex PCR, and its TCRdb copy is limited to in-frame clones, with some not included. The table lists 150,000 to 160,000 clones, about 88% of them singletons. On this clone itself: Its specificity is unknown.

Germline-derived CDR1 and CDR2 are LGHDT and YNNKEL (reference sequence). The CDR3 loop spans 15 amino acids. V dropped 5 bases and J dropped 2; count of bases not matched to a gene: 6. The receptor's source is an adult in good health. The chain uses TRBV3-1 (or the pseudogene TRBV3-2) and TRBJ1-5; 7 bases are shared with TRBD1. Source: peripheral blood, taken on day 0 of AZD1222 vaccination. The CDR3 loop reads CASSDDRAGNQPQHF. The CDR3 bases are TGTGCCAGCAGCGACGACAGGGCCGGCAATCAGCCCCAGCATTTT.